The clone carrying this T cell receptor (beta chain) occurred a few times. Its antigen is undetermined. The germline V gene encodes CDR1 SGHTA and CDR2 FQGNSA. V was trimmed by 0 bases and J by 7 bases, leaving 10 bases between them. This CDR3 contains 13 residues. Data came from immunoSEQ multiplex PCR; TCRdb stores just in-frame clones and leaves some out. Here the sample spans around 99,000 clones, approximately 86% being singletons. The sample belongs to a study of T cell responses to AZD1222 COVID-19 vaccine. Study outcomes and limitations: Baseline serostatus was positive in only 5 to 7 AZD1222 recipients.

This TCR was sampled from an adult in good health. The material sequenced was peripheral blood, taken on day 0 of AZD1222 vaccination. The J gene is TRBJ2-7, the V gene TRBV7-2; D perhaps matches TRBD2 (5 bases). CDR3 in amino acids: CASSLAGSDEQYF. CDR3 coding DNA: TGTGCCAGCAGCTTAGCTGGTAGCGATGAGCAGTACTTC. Using reference TRBV7-2 and TRBJ2-7 for the parts outside the CDR3, the full variable domain is GAGVSQSPSNKVTEKGKDVELRCDPISGHTALYWYRQSLGQGLEFLIYFQGNSAPDKSGLPSDRFSAERTGGSVSTLTIQRTQQEDSAVYLCASSLAGSDEQYFGPGTRLTVT.